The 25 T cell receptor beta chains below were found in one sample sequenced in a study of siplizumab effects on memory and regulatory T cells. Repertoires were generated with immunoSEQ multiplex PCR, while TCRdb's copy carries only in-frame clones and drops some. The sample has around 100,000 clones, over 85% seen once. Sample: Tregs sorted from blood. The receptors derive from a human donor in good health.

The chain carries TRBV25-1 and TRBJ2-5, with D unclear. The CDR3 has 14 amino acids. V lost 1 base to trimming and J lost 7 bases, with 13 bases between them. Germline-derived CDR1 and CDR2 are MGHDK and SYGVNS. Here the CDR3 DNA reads TGTGCCAGCAGTGAATCCCGAGCGCCGGGGACCCAGTACTTC. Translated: CASSESRAPGTQYF.

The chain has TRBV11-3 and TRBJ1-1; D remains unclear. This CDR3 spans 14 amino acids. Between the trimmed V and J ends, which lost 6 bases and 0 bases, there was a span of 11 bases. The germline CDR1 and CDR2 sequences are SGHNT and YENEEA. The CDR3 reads CASSWTGLNTEAFF. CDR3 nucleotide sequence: TGTGCCAGCAGTTGGACGGGATTGAACACTGAAGCTTTCTTT.

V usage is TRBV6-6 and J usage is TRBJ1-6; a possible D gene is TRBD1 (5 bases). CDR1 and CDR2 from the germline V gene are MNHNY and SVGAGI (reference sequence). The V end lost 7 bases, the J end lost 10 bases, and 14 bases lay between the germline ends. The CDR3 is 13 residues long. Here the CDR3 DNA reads TGTGCCAGCACTGCCAGACAGCCCTCACCCCTCCACTTT. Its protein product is CASTARQPSPLHF.

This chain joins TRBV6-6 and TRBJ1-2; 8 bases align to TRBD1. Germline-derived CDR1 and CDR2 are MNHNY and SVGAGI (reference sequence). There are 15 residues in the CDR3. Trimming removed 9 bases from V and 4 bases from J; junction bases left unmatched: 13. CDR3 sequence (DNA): TGTGCCAGTTCGATAACGGGACAGGCCTCCTATGGCTACACCTTC. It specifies CASSITGQASYGYTF.

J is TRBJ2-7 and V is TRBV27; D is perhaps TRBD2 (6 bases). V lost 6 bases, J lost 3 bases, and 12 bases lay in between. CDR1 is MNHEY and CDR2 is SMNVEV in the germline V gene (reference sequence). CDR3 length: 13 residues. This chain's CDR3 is CASRYSGGYEQYF. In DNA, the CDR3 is TGTGCCAGCAGATATTCCGGGGGCTACGAGCAGTACTTC.

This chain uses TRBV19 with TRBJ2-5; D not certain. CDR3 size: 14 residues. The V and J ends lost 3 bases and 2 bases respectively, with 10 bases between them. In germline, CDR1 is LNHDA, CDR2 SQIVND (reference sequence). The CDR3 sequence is CASSMQVAQETQYF. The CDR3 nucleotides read TGTGCCAGTAGTATGCAGGTAGCTCAAGAGACCCAGTACTTC.

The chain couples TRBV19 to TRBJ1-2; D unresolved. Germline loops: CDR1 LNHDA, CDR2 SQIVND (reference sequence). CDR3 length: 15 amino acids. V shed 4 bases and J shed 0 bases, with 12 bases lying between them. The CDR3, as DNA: TGTGCCAGTAGTACGACGAGGAGGGCTAACTATGGCTACACCTTC. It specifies CASSTTRRANYGYTF.

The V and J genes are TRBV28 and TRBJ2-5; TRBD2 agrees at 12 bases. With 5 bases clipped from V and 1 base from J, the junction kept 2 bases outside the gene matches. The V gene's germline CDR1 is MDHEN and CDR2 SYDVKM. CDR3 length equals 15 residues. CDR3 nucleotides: TGTGCCAGCAGTCGACTAGCGGGAGCCCAAGAGACCCAGTACTTC. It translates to CASSRLAGAQETQYF.

In DNA form, the CDR3 reads TGCAGTGCCGGAGCCGAAACCGTGCATTTT. Residues: CSAGAETVHF. This chain links TRBV20-1 with TRBJ1-5, with no clear D. This CDR3 spans 10 amino acids. Trimming left V 6 bases short and J 15 bases short, with 15 bases between. Germline values: CDR1 DFQATT, CDR2 SNEGSKA (reference sequence).

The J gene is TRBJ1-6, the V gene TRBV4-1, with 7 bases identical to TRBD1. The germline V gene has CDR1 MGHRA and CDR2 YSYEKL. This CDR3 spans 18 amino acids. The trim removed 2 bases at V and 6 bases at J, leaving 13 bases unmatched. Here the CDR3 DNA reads TGCGCCAGCAGCCAATCCCTTCGGGACAGCCGGTTTAATTCACCCCTCCACTTT. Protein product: CASSQSLRDSRFNSPLHF.

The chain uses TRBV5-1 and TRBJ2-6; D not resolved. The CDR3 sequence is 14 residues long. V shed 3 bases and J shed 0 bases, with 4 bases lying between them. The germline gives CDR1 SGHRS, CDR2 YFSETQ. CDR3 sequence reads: CASSSDSGANVLTF. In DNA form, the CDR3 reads TGCGCCAGCAGCTCAGACTCTGGGGCCAACGTCCTGACTTTC.

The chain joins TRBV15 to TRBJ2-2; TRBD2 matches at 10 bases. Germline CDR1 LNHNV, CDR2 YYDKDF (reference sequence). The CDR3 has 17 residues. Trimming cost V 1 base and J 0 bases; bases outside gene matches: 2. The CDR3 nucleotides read TGTGCCACCAGCAGAGGAAGCGGGGGGGCGAACACCGGGGAGCTGTTTTTT. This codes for CATSRGSGGANTGELFF.

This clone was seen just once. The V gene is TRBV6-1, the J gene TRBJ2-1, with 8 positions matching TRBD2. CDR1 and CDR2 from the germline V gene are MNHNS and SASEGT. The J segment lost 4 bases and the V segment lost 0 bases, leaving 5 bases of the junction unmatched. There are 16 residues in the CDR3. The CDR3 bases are TGTGCCAGCAGTGAAGCCACCAGCGGGAGTTACAATGAGCAGTTCTTC. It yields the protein CASSEATSGSYNEQFF.

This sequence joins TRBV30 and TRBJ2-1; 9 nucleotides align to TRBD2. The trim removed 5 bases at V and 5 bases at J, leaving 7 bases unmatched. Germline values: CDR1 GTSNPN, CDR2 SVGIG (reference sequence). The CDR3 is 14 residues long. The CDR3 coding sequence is TGTGCCTGGCTAGCGGGATGGGGGAACAATGAGCAGTTCTTC. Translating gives CAWLAGWGNNEQFF. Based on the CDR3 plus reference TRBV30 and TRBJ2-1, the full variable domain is SQTIHQWPATLVQPVGSPLSLECTVEGTSNPNLYWYRQAAGRGLQLLFYSVGIGQISSEVPQNLSASRPQDRQFILSSKKLLLSDSGFYLCAWLAGWGNNEQFFGPGTRLTVL.

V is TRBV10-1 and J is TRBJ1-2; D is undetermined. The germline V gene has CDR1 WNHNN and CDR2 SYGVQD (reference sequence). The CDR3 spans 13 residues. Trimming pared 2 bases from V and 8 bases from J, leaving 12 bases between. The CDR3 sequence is CASSEASLLGYTF. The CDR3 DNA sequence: TGCGCCAGCAGTGAGGCTTCCTTGCTGGGCTACACCTTC.

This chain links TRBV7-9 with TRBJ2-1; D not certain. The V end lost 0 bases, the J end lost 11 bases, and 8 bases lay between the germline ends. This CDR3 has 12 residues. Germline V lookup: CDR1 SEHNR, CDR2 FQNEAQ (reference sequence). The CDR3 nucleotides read TGTGCCAGCAGCTTAGCAGTCAGAAAGCAGTTCTTC. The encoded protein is CASSLAVRKQFF.

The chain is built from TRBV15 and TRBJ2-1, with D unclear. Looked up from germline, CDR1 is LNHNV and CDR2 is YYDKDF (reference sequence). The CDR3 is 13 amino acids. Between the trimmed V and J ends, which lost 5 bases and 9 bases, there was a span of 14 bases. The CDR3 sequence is CATSSDGFAEQFF. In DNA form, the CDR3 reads TGTGCCACCAGCTCCGACGGTTTTGCTGAGCAGTTCTTC.

Written as DNA, the CDR3 is TGCGCCAGCAGCTTGGGTGAGGGCCTAAGGGGAAGGACCGGGGAGCTGTTTTTT. As protein: CASSLGEGLRGRTGELFF. The chain combines TRBV5-1 with TRBJ2-2; D possibly matches TRBD1 or TRBD2 (5 bases each). V was trimmed by 0 bases and J by 5 bases, leaving 20 bases between them. The V gene's germline CDR1 is SGHRS and CDR2 YFSETQ. CDR3 length: 18 residues.

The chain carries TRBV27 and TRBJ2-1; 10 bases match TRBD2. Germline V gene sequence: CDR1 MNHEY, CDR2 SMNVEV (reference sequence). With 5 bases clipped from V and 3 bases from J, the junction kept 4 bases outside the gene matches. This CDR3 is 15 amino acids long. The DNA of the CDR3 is TGTGCCAGCAGTCCTAGCGGGAGCCGCTACAATGAGCAGTTCTTC. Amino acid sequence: CASSPSGSRYNEQFF.

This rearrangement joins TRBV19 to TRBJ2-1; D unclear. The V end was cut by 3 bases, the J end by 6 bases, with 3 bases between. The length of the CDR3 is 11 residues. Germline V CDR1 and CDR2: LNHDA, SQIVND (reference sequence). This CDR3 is CASSIRNEQFF. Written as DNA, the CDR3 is TGTGCCAGTAGTATTCGCAATGAGCAGTTCTTC.

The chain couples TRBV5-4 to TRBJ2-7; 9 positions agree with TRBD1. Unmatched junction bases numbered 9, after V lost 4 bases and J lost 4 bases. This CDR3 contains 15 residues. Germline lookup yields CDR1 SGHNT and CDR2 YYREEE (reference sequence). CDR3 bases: TGTGCCAGCAGCCCATCCGGGACAGGGCGGTACGAGCAGTACTTC. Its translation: CASSPSGTGRYEQYF. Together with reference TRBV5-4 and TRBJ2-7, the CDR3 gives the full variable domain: ETGVTQSPTHLIKTRGQQVTLRCSSQSGHNTVSWYQQALGQGPQFIFQYYREEENGRGNFPPRFSGLQFPNYSSELNVNALELDDSALYLCASSPSGTGRYEQYFGPGTRLTVT.

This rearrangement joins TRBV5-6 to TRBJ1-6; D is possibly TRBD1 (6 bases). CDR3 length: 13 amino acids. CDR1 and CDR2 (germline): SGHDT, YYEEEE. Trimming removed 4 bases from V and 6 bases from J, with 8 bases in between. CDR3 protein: CASSRGFNSPLHF. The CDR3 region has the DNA TGTGCCAGCAGCAGGGGGTTTAATTCACCCCTCCACTTT.

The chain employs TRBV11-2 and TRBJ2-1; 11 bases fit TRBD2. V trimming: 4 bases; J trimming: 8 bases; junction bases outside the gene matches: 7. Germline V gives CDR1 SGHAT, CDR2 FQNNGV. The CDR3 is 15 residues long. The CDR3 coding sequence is TGTGCCAGCAGCTCGGTAGCGGGGGGGCCATATGAGCAGTTCTTC. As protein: CASSSVAGGPYEQFF.

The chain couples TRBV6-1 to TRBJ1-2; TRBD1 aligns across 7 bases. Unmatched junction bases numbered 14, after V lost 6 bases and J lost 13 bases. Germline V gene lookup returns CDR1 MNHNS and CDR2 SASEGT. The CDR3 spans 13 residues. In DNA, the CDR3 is TGTGCCAGCAGGGGTACGGGACAGAGGGCGTCCACCTTC. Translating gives CASRGTGQRASTF.

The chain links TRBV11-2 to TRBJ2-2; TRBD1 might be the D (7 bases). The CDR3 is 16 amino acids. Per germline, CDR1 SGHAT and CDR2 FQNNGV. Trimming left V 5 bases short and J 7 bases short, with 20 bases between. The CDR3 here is CASSLLAAQGGGELFF. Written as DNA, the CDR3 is TGTGCCAGCAGCCTTTTGGCGGCGCAGGGGGGCGGGGAGCTGTTTTTT.